This paragraph reports one TCR beta chain. This clone was observed a few times. Its antigen is unknown. It has no much larger one-base neighbor in the sample; base qualities were not kept. The CDR3 runs 15 residues from the cysteine to the phenylalanine. Of all the DNA, just the CDR3 is kept, 45 bases in frame from base 1. V and J are truncated by 2 bases and 4 bases respectively, leaving an intervening sequence of 14 bases. The germline V gene encodes CDR1 MDHEN and CDR2 SYDVKM. The time point label on this specimen signifies: approximately 4 weeks on oral tofacitinib. This specimen's treatment or condition label, interpreted: oral pan-JAK inhibitor, 5-10 mg twice daily. Lesional scalp punch biopsies and peripheral blood were obtained from alopecia areata patients. Human scalp biopsies went straight into PAXgene tissue containers for immediate fixation. Library preparation employed the immunoSEQ multiplex PCR assay. To provide template for TCR sequencing, every sample had RNA extracted and reverse transcribed into cDNA. SuperScript III was used for first-strand cDNA synthesis, primed with a 2:1 mix of oligo-dT and random hexamers. A synthetic immune receptor repertoire was used to assess amplification bias, and residual bias was removed computationally. In the authors' own workflow: Raw reads were preprocessed to remove errors, and CDR3 was defined by IMGT conventions from the conserved cysteine to phenylalanine. Clonality was computed by normalizing Shannon entropy by log2 of the number of productive unique TCRs and subtracting the result from 1. Whether scalp clones were CD4 or CD8 was inferred by matching scalp TCRbeta sequences against CD4 and CD8 repertoires sorted from blood. In its TCRdb copy, this immuneACCESS table keeps in-frame sequences only and misses some clones. Where compared with another copy, unresolved V genes explain less than half of these, and the others have no known cause. V, J and clone size were drawn from that table, and D and trimming were deduced from the DNA. This sample lists under 20,000 clones; 59% were detected once. Jointly, the top ten make up roughly 8.2% of the sample.

The data are from a study of CD8+ T cells in alopecia areata (dated by TCRdb to the late 2010s). The study in broad terms: The treated patients took part in an open-label pilot trial in which moderate-to-severe alopecia areata was treated with oral tofacitinib at 5 to 10 mg twice daily. Biopsies were taken from tofacitinib-treated patients at baseline and again at 4 and 24 weeks into treatment, and several of those patients also had a later scalp biopsy. RNA was obtained with the PAXgene miRNA kit for fixed scalp, the miRNeasy kit for PBMCs, and the RNeasy kit for mouse skin. The study used high-throughput TCRbeta sequencing to examine T cell clonal expansion in alopecia areata, in both the C3H/HeJ mouse model and human patients. Scalp clonality was compared among normal scalp (n=4), patchy alopecia areata scalp (n=8), and alopecia totalis/universalis scalp (n=8). Amplification of TCRbeta CDR3 regions was done by immunoSEQ multiplex PCR using 35 Vbeta forward primers and 13 Jbeta reverse primers. In treated patients, disease severity was measured using the SALT score, which gives the percentage of scalp surface area affected. Scalp tissue and sorted CD4+ and CD8+ peripheral blood T cells from patchy and totalis/universalis alopecia areata patients and from healthy controls were covered by human TCRbeta sequencing. Tofacitinib was administered for 6 to 18 months, and 6 months of follow-up off drug were then conducted to assess delayed response and recurrence. General conclusions and limits of the study: Unlike mouse skin, which is dominated by gammadelta T cells, normal human skin has resident alphabeta T cells that are also sequenced, and this complicates analysis of the scalp TCR repertoire. Because the treated cohort was small and had just a single nonresponder, larger studies are needed to establish links between baseline CD8+ expansion and response. Lesional scalp, especially in alopecia totalis/universalis, showed higher clonality and more expanded CD8+ clones than normal scalp, suggesting antigenic drive. During tofacitinib treatment, many expanded lesional clones remained in scalp and blood, and this persistence may partly explain relapse after treatment is stopped. TCR sequences shared between patients were less clear than in mice, possibly partly because of HLA diversity in the patient population. Tofacitinib significantly lowered scalp clonality and the number of expanded CD8+ clones among the top 100 scalp clones.

This material consisted of skin, taken at week 4, from a patient treated with tofacitinib. The rearrangement combines TRBV28 with TRBJ1-2; the D gene is unclear. This receptor was taken from a human donor with alopecia areata. CDR3 reads: CASSLGSSGPYGYTF. The nucleotide sequence reads TGTGCCAGCAGTTTAGGGAGTTCGGGCCCCTATGGCTACACCTTC.